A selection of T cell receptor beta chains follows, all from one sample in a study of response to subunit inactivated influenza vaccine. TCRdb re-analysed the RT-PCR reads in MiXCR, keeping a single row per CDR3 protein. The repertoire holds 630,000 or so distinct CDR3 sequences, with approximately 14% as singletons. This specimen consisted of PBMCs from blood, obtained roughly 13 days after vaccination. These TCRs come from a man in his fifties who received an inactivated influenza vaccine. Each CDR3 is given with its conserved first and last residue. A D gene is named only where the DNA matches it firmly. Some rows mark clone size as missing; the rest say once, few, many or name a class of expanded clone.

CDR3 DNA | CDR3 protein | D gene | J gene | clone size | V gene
TGTGCCAGCTCACCAGCGCCCGGAGGAGGGTTGGAGACCCAGTACTTC | CASSPAPGGGLETQYF | NA | TRBJ2-5 | NA | TRBV18
TGCGCCACTCACGGGGCAGGCAATCAGCCCCAGCATTTT | CATHGAGNQPQHF | NA | TRBJ1-5 | NA | TRBV5-1
TGCGCCAGCAGCTTTATCGCGACTAGCGGGAGTTGGACCGGGGAGCTGTTTTTT | CASSFIATSGSWTGELFF | TRBD2 | TRBJ2-2 | few | TRBV5-1
TGTGCCAGCAGCGGCGAGGGACAGGGGTTATACGAGCAGTACTTC | CASSGEGQGLYEQYF | TRBD1 | TRBJ2-7 | NA | TRBV2
TGTGCCAGCAGCCAGGCCGGGCCCGCCTACGAGCAGTACTTC | CASSQAGPAYEQYF | NA | TRBJ2-7 | NA | TRBV3-1
TGTGCCAGCTCACCCTCCGCGGGACACTTCTACGAGCAGTACTTC | CASSPSAGHFYEQYF | NA | TRBJ2-7 | few | TRBV18
TGTGCCAGCAGTTATGCCATGAACACTGAAGCTTTCTTT | CASSYAMNTEAFF | NA | TRBJ1-1 | NA | TRBV6-5
TGCGCCAGCAGCTTGGTTGCAGGGGAGAACTACGAGCAGTACTTC | CASSLVAGENYEQYF | NA | TRBJ2-7 | many | TRBV5-1
TGCAGCGTTCTTGATGCGGGAGGGCCTTCAGATACGCAGTATTTT | CSVLDAGGPSDTQYF | TRBD2 | TRBJ2-3 | NA | TRBV29-1
TGCGCCAGCAGCCCCCACAGGGGGAGGGAAGATACGCAGTATTTT | CASSPHRGREDTQYF | NA | TRBJ2-3 | NA | TRBV5-1
TGTGCCTGGAGTTCACAGGGACAGACCCAGTACTTC | CAWSSQGQTQYF | NA | TRBJ2-5 | NA | TRBV30
TGTGCCAGCAGCTTAACCGCGGGGCGAGTTTCCCAGTTTTCCAATAAAGATACGCAGTATTTT | CASSLTAGRVSQFSNKDTQYF | NA | TRBJ2-3 | NA | TRBV7-3
TGTGCCACCAGCAGAGTTAGCGGGAGCTTCGGTGAGCAGTTCTTC | CATSRVSGSFGEQFF | TRBD2 | TRBJ2-1 | few | TRBV15
TGCAGTGCTAGGGCAGGTCCCGGGGAGCTGTTTTTT | CSARAGPGELFF | NA | TRBJ2-2 | NA | TRBV20-1
TGTGCCAGCAGCTTGTTTTCAGCTAGCACAGATACGCAGTATTTT | CASSLFSASTDTQYF | NA | TRBJ2-3 | NA | TRBV5-6
TGTGCCAGCAGCTTTAACAGGGCCTTTGACGAGCAGTACTTC | CASSFNRAFDEQYF | NA | TRBJ2-7 | few | TRBV7-2
TGTGCCAGCAGCCGCTGGGAAGGGACAGGGGACTACAATGAGCAGTTCTTC | CASSRWEGTGDYNEQFF | TRBD1 | TRBJ2-1 | NA | TRBV7-9
TGCGCCAGCAGCCTGGGCGTGCGGGAGGGCCGTAACAATGAGCAGTTCTTC | CASSLGVREGRNNEQFF | TRBD2 | TRBJ2-1 | few | TRBV5-1
TGCAGTGCTTTTGGCAGGGGGCTTGGGGCCAACGTCCTGACTTTC | CSAFGRGLGANVLTF | TRBD1 | TRBJ2-6 | NA | TRBV20-1
TGCAGTGCTAGAGAACACTCCAGGGCCGCCTACGAGCAGTACTTC | CSAREHSRAAYEQYF | NA | TRBJ2-7 | NA | TRBV20-1
TGCAGTGCTAGAGATCCGCCGTCTAGGTCTAATTCACCCCTCCACTTT | CSARDPPSRSNSPLHF | NA | TRBJ1-6 | few | TRBV20-1
TGTGCCAGCAGCTTAGGCACGGATGAGCAGTTCTTC | CASSLGTDEQFF | NA | TRBJ2-1 | few | TRBV7-9
TGCGCCAGCAGCCTTTACGTGGGCTCCAGGGATGAGCAGTTCTTC | CASSLYVGSRDEQFF | NA | TRBJ2-1 | few | TRBV4-1
TGTGCCAGCAGCGTAACCCCCAATCAGCCCCAGCATTTT | CASSVTPNQPQHF | NA | TRBJ1-5 | few | TRBV9
TGTGCTAGTGTCGGGGGTAGCACAGATACGCAGTATTTT | CASVGGSTDTQYF | NA | TRBJ2-3 | NA | TRBV12-5
TGTGCCAGCAGATCTGGGCGGCTGAACACTGAATCTTTCTTT | CASRSGRLNTESFF | NA | TRBJ1-1 | NA | TRBV2
TGCAGCGTCGATCGGACAGCGAACACTGAAGCTTTCTTT | CSVDRTANTEAFF | NA | TRBJ1-1 | many | TRBV29-1
TGCAGTGCTCGTTCGGCGGGGGCGGGAGATACGCAGTATTTT | CSARSAGAGDTQYF | NA | TRBJ2-3 | few | TRBV20-1
TGTGCCAGCAGAAATCCGGGTGGTGGGCAGTTCTTC | CASRNPGGGQFF | NA | TRBJ2-1 | NA | TRBV6-4
TGTGCCAGCAGTAAGGGGACAGGGGGCCTCGAGCAGTACTTC | CASSKGTGGLEQYF | TRBD1 | TRBJ2-7 | NA | TRBV27
TGTGCCAGCAGACCAGGAGGCTCGGCCAAAAACATTCAGTACTTC | CASRPGGSAKNIQYF | NA | TRBJ2-4 | NA | TRBV27
TGCGCCAGCAGCCACGTTATGAACACTGAAGCTTTCTTT | CASSHVMNTEAFF | NA | TRBJ1-1 | NA | TRBV5-1
TGTGCCACCAGTGATCCCCGGACAGGGGATACCGGGGAGCTGTTTTTT | CATSDPRTGDTGELFF | TRBD1 | TRBJ2-2 | few | TRBV24-1
TGCAGTGCTATCCGACAGGGATTGTATGGCTACACCTTC | CSAIRQGLYGYTF | TRBD1 | TRBJ1-2 | NA | TRBV20-1
TGTGCCAGCAGTCCCGCCACAGCGGCGCGCTACGAGCAGTACTTC | CASSPATAARYEQYF | NA | TRBJ2-7 | NA | TRBV6-1
TGTGCCTGGAGTTCCGGAAAGGCTAACGAGCAGTACTTC | CAWSSGKANEQYF | NA | TRBJ2-7 | few | TRBV30
TGTGCCAGCAGTTTAAGGATGACAGCCCTCTGGGAGACCCAGTACTTC | CASSLRMTALWETQYF | NA | TRBJ2-5 | many | TRBV28
TGCAGTGCTGTCCCGGGACAGGGGGAGAATGAAAAACTGTTTTTT | CSAVPGQGENEKLFF | TRBD1 | TRBJ1-4 | NA | TRBV20-1
TGTGCCAGCAGCCGCGGAGACGTGAGGGCTTTCTTT | CASSRGDVRAFF | NA | TRBJ1-1 | few | TRBV12-3/TRBV12-4
TGTGCCAGCAGTCCCCAGGGATCCGGGGCCAACGTCCTGACTTTC | CASSPQGSGANVLTF | NA | TRBJ2-6 | many | TRBV18
TGCGCCAGCAGCCCCGGCCCGACTAGCGGACAAGAGACCCAGTACTTC | CASSPGPTSGQETQYF | TRBD2 | TRBJ2-5 | NA | TRBV5-1
TGCAGTGCTAGACGGAGGGGGCGCGACACCGGGGAGCTGTTTTTT | CSARRRGRDTGELFF | NA | TRBJ2-2 | NA | TRBV20-1
TGTGCCAGCAGCTTGGATTTTCGGGATTCACCCCTCCACTTT | CASSLDFRDSPLHF | NA | TRBJ1-6 | NA | TRBV5-5
TGCAGTGCTATAGGGTCGGGGTTAGGCTACACCTTC | CSAIGSGLGYTF | NA | TRBJ1-2 | NA | TRBV20-1
TGCGCCAGCAGCTTACGGTCTGCGGGAGGGCCGAACACCGGGGAGCTGTTTTTT | CASSLRSAGGPNTGELFF | TRBD2 | TRBJ2-2 | NA | TRBV5-1
TGTGCCAGCAGGGGAGGGACAGGGTTCACCGGGGAGCTGTTTTTT | CASRGGTGFTGELFF | TRBD1 | TRBJ2-2 | NA | TRBV12-3/TRBV12-4
TGTGCCAGCACACACAGCGGGGCGAGCACAGATACGCAGTATTTT | CASTHSGASTDTQYF | TRBD2 | TRBJ2-3 | NA | TRBV28
TGCGCCAGCAGCTTGGAAGCCAGGGTGGGAGATACGCAGTATTTT | CASSLEARVGDTQYF | NA | TRBJ2-3 | NA | TRBV5-1
TGTGCCAGCTCACCACGTACGGGACATCTCTCACCCCTCCACTTT | CASSPRTGHLSPLHF | NA | TRBJ1-6 | NA | TRBV18
TGCAGTGCTCCCCGTGCGCTAAGGGAGACCCAGTACTTC | CSAPRALRETQYF | NA | TRBJ2-5 | NA | TRBV20-1